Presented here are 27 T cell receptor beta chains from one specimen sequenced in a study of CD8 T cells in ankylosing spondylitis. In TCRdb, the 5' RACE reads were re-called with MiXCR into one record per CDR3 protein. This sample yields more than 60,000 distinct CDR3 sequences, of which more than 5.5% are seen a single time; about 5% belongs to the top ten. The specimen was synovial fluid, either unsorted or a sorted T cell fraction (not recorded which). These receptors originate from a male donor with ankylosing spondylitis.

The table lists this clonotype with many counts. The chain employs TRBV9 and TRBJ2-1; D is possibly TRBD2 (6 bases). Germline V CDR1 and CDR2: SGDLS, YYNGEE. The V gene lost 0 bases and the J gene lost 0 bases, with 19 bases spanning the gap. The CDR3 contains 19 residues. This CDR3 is CASSVDEVGGFGSYNEQFF. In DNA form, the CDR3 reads TGTGCCAGCAGCGTAGACGAAGTAGGAGGGTTCGGCTCCTACAATGAGCAGTTCTTC.

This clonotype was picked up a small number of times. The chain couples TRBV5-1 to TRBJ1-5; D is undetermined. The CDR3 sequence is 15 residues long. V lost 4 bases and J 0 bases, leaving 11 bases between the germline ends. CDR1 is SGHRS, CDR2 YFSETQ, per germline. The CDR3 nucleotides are TGCGCCAGCAGCCCACGCGGGATTAGCAATCAGCCCCAGCATTTT. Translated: CASSPRGISNQPQHF.

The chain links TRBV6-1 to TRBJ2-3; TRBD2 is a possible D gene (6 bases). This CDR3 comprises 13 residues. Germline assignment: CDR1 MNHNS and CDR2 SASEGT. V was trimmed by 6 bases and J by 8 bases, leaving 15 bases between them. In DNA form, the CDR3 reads TGTGCCAGCAGGGACCTTAGCGGCGGTACGCAGTATTTT. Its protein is CASRDLSGGTQYF.

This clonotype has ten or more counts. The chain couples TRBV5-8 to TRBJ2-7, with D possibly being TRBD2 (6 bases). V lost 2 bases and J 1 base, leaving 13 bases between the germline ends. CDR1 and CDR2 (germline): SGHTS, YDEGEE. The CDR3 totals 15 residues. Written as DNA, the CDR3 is TGTGCCAGCAGCTTAGGGGCAGGGAGGTCCTACGAGCAGTACTTC. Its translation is CASSLGAGRSYEQYF.

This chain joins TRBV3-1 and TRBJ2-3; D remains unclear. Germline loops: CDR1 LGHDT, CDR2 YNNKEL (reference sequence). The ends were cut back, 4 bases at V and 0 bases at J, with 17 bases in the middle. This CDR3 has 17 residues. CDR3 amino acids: CASSLLGRSFSTDTQYF. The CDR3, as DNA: TGTGCCAGCAGCCTCCTTGGCCGAAGCTTTAGCACAGATACGCAGTATTTT.

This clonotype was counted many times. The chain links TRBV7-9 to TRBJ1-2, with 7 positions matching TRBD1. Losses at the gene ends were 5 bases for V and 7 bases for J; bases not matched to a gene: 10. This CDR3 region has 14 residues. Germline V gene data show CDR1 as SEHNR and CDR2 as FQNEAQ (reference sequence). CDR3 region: CASSPQEGAGGYTF. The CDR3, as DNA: TGTGCCAGCAGCCCTCAGGAGGGGGCTGGTGGCTACACCTTC.

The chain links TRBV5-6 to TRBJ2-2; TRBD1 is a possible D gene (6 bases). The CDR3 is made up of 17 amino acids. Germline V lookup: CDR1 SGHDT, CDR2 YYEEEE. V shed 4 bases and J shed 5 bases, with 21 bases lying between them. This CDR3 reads CASSDTGKGWGTGELFF. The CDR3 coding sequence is TGTGCCAGCAGCGATACAGGGAAGGGTTGGGGGACCGGGGAGCTGTTTTTT.

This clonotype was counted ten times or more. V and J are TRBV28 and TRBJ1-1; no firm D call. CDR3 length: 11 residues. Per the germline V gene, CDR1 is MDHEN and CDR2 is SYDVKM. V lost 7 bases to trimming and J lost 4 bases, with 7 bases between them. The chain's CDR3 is CASTASTEAFF. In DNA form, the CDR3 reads TGTGCCAGCACCGCGAGCACTGAAGCTTTCTTT.

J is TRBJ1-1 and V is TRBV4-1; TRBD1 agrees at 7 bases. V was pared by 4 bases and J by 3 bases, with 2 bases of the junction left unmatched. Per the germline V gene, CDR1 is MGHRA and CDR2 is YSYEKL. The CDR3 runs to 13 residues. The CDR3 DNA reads TGCGCCAGCAGCCTCGGACAGGACACTGAAGCTTTCTTT. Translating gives CASSLGQDTEAFF.

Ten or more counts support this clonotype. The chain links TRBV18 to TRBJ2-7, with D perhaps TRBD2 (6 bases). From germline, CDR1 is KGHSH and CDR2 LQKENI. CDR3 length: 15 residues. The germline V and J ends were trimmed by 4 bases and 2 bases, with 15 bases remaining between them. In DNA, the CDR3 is TGTGCCAGCTCACACCCAGGCGGGGAAGCCTACGAGCAGTACTTC. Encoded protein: CASSHPGGEAYEQYF.

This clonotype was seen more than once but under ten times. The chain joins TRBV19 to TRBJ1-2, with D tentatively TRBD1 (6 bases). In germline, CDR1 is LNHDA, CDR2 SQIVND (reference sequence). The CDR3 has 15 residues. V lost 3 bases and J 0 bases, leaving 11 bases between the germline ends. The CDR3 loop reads CASSIWTETNYGYTF. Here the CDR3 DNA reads TGTGCCAGTAGTATTTGGACAGAGACTAACTATGGCTACACCTTC.

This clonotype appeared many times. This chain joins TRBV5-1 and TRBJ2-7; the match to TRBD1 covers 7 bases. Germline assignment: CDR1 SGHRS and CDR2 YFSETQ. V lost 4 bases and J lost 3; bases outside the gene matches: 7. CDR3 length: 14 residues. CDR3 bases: TGCGCCAGCAGCGCAACAGGGGTGAACTACGAGCAGTACTTC. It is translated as CASSATGVNYEQYF.

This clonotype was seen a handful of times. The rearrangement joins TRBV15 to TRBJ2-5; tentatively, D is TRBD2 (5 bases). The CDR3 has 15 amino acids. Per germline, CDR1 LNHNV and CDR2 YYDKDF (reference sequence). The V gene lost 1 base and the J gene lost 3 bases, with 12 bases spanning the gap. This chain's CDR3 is CATSRGGSDKETQYF. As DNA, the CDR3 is TGTGCCACCAGCAGAGGAGGGTCGGATAAAGAGACCCAGTACTTC.

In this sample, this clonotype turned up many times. This CDR3 reads CASSTWRTGSTDTQYF. CDR3 DNA: TGTGCCAGCAGCACTTGGAGGACAGGAAGCACAGATACGCAGTATTTT. V and J are TRBV7-2 and TRBJ2-3, with 7 bases identical to TRBD1. V lost 5 bases and J lost 0; bases outside the gene matches: 8. Per germline, CDR1 SGHTA and CDR2 FQGNSA. This CDR3 has 16 residues.

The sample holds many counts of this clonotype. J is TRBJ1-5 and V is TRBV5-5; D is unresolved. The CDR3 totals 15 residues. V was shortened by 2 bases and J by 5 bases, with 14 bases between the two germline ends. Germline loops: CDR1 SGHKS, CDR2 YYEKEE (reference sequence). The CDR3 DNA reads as TGTGCCAGCAGCTTTGGGGTCACCCGCGATCAGCCCCAGCATTTT. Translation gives CASSFGVTRDQPQHF.

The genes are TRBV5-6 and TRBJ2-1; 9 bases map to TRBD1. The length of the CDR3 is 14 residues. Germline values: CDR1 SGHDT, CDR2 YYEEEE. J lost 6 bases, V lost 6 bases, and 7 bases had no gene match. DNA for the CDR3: TGTGCCAGCAAGGGGACAGGGATTTTCAATGAGCAGTTCTTC. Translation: CASKGTGIFNEQFF.

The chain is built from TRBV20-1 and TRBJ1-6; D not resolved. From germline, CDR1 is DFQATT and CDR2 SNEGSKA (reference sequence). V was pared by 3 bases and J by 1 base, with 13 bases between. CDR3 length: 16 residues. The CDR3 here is CSASAGRASYNSPLHF. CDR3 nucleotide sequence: TGCAGTGCTAGCGCGGGGAGGGCGTCCTATAATTCACCCCTCCACTTT.

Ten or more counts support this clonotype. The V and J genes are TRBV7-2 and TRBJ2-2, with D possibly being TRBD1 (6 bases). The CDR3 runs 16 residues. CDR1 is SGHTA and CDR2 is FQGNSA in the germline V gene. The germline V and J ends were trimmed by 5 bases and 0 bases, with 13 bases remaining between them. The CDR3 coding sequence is TGTGCCAGCAGCACCGTACAGGGTCCGAACACCGGGGAGCTGTTTTTT. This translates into CASSTVQGPNTGELFF.

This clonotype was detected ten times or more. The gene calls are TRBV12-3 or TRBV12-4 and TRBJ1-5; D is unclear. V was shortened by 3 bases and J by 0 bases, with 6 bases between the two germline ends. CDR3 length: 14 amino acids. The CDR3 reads CASSFASSNQPQHF. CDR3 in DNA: TGTGCCAGCAGTTTCGCCTCTAGCAATCAGCCCCAGCATTTT.

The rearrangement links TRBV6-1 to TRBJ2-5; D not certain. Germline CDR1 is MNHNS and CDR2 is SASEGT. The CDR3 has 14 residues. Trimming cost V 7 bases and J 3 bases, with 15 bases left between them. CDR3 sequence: CASKSPEIEETQYF. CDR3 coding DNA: TGTGCCAGCAAATCTCCTGAAATCGAAGAGACCCAGTACTTC.

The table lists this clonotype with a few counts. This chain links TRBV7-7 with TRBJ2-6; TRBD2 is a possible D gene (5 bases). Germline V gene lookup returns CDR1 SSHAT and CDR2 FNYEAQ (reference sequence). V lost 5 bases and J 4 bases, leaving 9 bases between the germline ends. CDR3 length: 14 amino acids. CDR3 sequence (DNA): TGTGCCAGCAGCCAATCGGGGGGGGCCAACGTCCTGACTTTC. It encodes CASSQSGGANVLTF.

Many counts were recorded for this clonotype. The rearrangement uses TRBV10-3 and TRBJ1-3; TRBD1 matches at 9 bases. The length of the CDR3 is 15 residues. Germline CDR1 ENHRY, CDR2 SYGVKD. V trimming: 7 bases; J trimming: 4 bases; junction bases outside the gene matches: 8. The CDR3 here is CAIKTQGATGNTIYF. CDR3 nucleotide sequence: TGTGCCATCAAAACACAGGGGGCGACAGGAAACACCATATATTTT.

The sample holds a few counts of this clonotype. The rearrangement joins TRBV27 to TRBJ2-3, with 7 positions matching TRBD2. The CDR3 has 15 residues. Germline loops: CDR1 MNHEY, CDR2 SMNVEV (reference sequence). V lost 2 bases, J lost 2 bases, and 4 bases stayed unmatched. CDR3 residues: CASSLRLAVTDTQYF. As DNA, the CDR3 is TGTGCCAGCAGTTTAAGGCTAGCGGTCACAGATACGCAGTATTTT.

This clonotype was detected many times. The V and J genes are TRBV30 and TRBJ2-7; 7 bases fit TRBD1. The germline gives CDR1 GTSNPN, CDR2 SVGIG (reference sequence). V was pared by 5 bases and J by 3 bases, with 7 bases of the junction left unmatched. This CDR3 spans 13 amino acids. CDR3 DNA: TGTGCCTGGGCAAGACAGGGTATCTACGAGCAGTACTTC. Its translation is CAWARQGIYEQYF. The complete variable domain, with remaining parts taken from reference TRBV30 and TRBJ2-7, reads SQTIHQWPATLVQPVGSPLSLECTVEGTSNPNLYWYRQAAGRGLQLLFYSVGIGQISSEVPQNLSASRPQDRQFILSSKKLLLSDSGFYLCAWARQGIYEQYFGPGTRLTVT.

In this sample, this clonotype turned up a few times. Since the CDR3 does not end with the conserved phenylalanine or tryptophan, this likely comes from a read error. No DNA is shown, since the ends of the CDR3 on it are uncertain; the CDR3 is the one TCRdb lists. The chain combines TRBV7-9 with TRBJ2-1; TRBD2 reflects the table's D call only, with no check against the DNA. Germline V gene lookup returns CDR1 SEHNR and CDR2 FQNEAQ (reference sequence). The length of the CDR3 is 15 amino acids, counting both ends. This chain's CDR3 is CASTMGELAGGPDSL.

CDR3 coding DNA: TGCGCCAGCAGCACTACGAGGACGGCGCCAGGGCAGCCCCAGCATTTT. This encodes CASSTTRTAPGQPQHF. This chain links TRBV4-3 with TRBJ1-5; possibly TRBD1 for D (5 bases). Germline V gene sequence: CDR1 LGHNA, CDR2 YSLEER. Deletions cut 5 bases from V and 7 bases from J, with 21 bases between. CDR3 length equals 16 residues.

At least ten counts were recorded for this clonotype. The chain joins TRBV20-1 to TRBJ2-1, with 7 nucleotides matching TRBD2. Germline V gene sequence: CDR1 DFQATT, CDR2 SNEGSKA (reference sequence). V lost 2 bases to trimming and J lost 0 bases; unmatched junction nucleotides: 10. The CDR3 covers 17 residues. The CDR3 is CSARPFRGGSSYNEQFF. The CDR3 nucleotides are TGCAGTGCTAGACCCTTTCGGGGCGGGAGCTCCTACAATGAGCAGTTCTTC.